One and the same sample provided the 25 T cell receptor beta chains below, sequenced in a study of blood T cell repertoires in COVID-19. Repertoires were generated with immunoSEQ multiplex PCR, while TCRdb's copy carries only in-frame clones and drops some. The data show approximately 130,000 clones, approximately 89% seen once. The sample consisted of peripheral blood. The receptors originated from a human donor in a cohort sampled during active COVID-19.

This rearrangement joins TRBV19 to TRBJ2-2, with TRBD2 matching 12 bases. CDR3 length equals 18 residues. CDR1 and CDR2 from the germline V gene are LNHDA and SQIVND (reference sequence). V dropped 4 bases and J dropped 4; count of bases not matched to a gene: 10. The CDR3 loop is CASSTRTSGVGGTGELFF. DNA of the CDR3: TGTGCCAGTAGTACGCGGACTAGCGGGGTCGGGGGCACCGGGGAGCTGTTTTTT. The whole variable domain, remainder taken from reference TRBV19 and TRBJ2-2, is DGGITQSPKYLFRKEGQNVTLSCEQNLNHDAMYWYRQDPGQGLRLIYYSQIVNDFQKGDIAEGYSVSREKKESFPLTVTSAQKNPTAFYLCASSTRTSGVGGTGELFFGEGSRLTVL.

This clone was counted between two and nine times. The V gene is TRBV5-6, the J gene TRBJ2-7; D perhaps matches TRBD2 (5 bases). Trimming shortened V by 4 bases and J by 5 bases, and 16 bases separated the two germline ends. Germline assignment: CDR1 SGHDT and CDR2 YYEEEE. There are 14 residues in the CDR3. CDR3 sequence (DNA): TGTGCCAGCAGCCCCGGGGTAACGACTAACGAGCAGTACGTC. Amino acids: CASSPGVTTNEQYV.

The J gene is TRBJ2-7, the V gene TRBV30; TRBD1 aligns across 9 bases. Germline CDR1 reads GTSNPN; CDR2 reads SVGIG (reference sequence). The CDR3 loop spans 14 amino acids. Trimming removed 2 bases from V and 4 bases from J; junction bases left unmatched: 6. The CDR3 DNA reads TGTGCCTGGAGTATTGGACAGGGGAGGTACGAGCAGTACTTC. Translated: CAWSIGQGRYEQYF.

The V gene is TRBV6-1, the J gene TRBJ1-2; 8 bases fit TRBD1. V lost 3 bases to trimming and J lost 6 bases; unmatched junction nucleotides: 9. CDR3 length: 15 residues. The germline V gene encodes CDR1 MNHNS and CDR2 SASEGT. The CDR3 DNA is TGTGCCAGCAGTGACACTGGACAGGGATGGGATGGCTACACCTTC. Protein product: CASSDTGQGWDGYTF.

The V and J genes are TRBV5-1 and TRBJ2-5; 7 bases map to TRBD2. Germline values: CDR1 SGHRS, CDR2 YFSETQ. V lost 0 bases, J lost 3 bases, and 5 bases stayed unmatched. The length of the CDR3 is 15 residues. The CDR3 reads CASSLGGAGEETQYF. The CDR3 region has the DNA TGCGCCAGCAGCTTGGGGGGCGCGGGGGAAGAGACCCAGTACTTC.

At least ten counts were recorded for this clone. This chain joins TRBV11-2 and TRBJ2-1; tentatively, D is TRBD1 (8 bases). Trimming cost V 4 bases and J 4 bases, with 14 bases left between them. CDR3 size: 15 residues. Germline loops: CDR1 SGHAT, CDR2 FQNNGV. The CDR3 loop reads CASSSIQGGYNEQFF. In DNA, the CDR3 is TGTGCCAGCAGCTCTATACAGGGGGGGTACAATGAGCAGTTCTTC.

This clone has just one count. This rearrangement joins TRBV3-1 (or the pseudogene TRBV3-2) to TRBJ2-7; 10 nucleotides align to TRBD1. CDR3 length: 15 amino acids. CDR1 and CDR2 (germline): LGHDT, YNNKEL (reference sequence). Trimming took 1 base from V and 5 from J; bases not matched to a gene: 5. The CDR3 sequence: CASSQGGTGVNEQYF. The CDR3 nucleotides are TGTGCCAGCAGCCAAGGAGGGACAGGGGTCAACGAGCAGTACTTC.

The chain carries TRBV10-2 and TRBJ2-7; D is possibly TRBD2 (5 bases). V lost 8 bases to trimming and J lost 5 bases, with 10 bases between them. The CDR3 sequence is 11 residues long. Germline V CDR1 and CDR2: WSHSY, SAAADI. The CDR3 sequence: CASRRGDEQYV. Here the CDR3 DNA reads TGCGCCAGCCGACGGGGAGACGAGCAGTACGTC.

The chain carries TRBV5-4 and TRBJ1-4, with TRBD1 as a possible D gene (5 bases). Germline CDR1 reads SGHNT; CDR2 reads YYREEE (reference sequence). The V and J ends lost 3 bases and 5 bases respectively, with 20 bases between them. The CDR3 extends over 17 amino acids. The CDR3 coding sequence is TGTGCCAGCAGCTCGGACCGAGGAGGGACCCCCAATGAAAAACTGTTTTTT. Protein product: CASSSDRGGTPNEKLFF.

Turning to this clone: Other DNA sequences within the sample encode an identical CDR3. The chain combines TRBV7-6 with TRBJ2-3, with 9 bases that match TRBD2. The V gene's germline CDR1 is SGHVS and CDR2 FNYEAQ. Unmatched junction bases numbered 0, after V lost 1 base and J lost 1 base. This CDR3 region has 15 residues. Here the CDR3 reads CASSLGLAGTDTQYF. The CDR3 DNA reads TGTGCCAGCAGCTTAGGACTAGCGGGCACAGATACGCAGTATTTT.

CDR3 sequence reads: CASSQTGAEAFF. The CDR3 DNA reads TGTGCCAGCAGTCAAACAGGGGCCGAAGCTTTCTTT. The chain recombines TRBV12-3 or TRBV12-4 with TRBJ1-1, with TRBD1 matching over 7 bases. Trimming removed 5 bases from V and 8 bases from J; junction bases left unmatched: 5. The CDR3 is made up of 12 amino acids.

The V and J genes are TRBV5-1 and TRBJ1-4; 7 nucleotides align to TRBD1. V trimming: 4 bases; J trimming: 7 bases; junction bases outside the gene matches: 10. The CDR3 is 15 amino acids. Germline CDR1 reads SGHRS; CDR2 reads YFSETQ. The CDR3 nucleotides are TGCGCCAGCAGCACAATGACAGGGAGAGCTGAAAAACTGTTTTTT. It specifies CASSTMTGRAEKLFF.

In this sample, this clone turned up once. The V call is TRBV14, the J call TRBJ1-2; the D is unclear. V was pared by 0 bases and J by 4 bases, with 15 bases between. The CDR3 has 16 residues. Germline loops: CDR1 SGHDN, CDR2 FVKESK. The CDR3 sequence is CASSQDKQGSLYGYTF. Here the CDR3 DNA reads TGTGCCAGCAGCCAAGATAAACAAGGGAGCCTCTATGGCTACACCTTC.

The chain has TRBV5-6 and TRBJ1-6, with 10 bases that match TRBD1. The CDR3 extends over 16 amino acids. Germline CDR1 reads SGHDT; CDR2 reads YYEEEE. J lost 9 bases, V lost 3 bases, and 9 bases had no gene match. CDR3 nucleotides: TGTGCCAGCAGCTCGCCGACAGGGGGCGATGGTTCACCCCTCCACTTT. Protein: CASSSPTGGDGSPLHF.

Written as DNA, the CDR3 is TGTGCCAGCAGCCATCGGTGGGCAGGCTCCGAGCAGTACGTC. It yields the protein CASSHRWAGSEQYV. The chain has TRBV7-8 and TRBJ2-7, with D uncertain. The CDR3 contains 14 residues. CDR1 is SGHVS and CDR2 is FQNEAQ in the germline V gene. V lost 5 bases and J lost 6, with 17 bases in between.

The rearrangement joins TRBV28 to TRBJ2-1; no firm D call. CDR3 length equals 11 residues. Germline V gene sequence: CDR1 MDHEN, CDR2 SYDVKM. V dropped 5 bases and J dropped 5 bases, with 4 bases sitting between them. The CDR3 here is CASSIDNEQFF. The DNA for the CDR3 is TGTGCCAGCAGTATCGACAATGAGCAGTTCTTC.

The V gene is TRBV9, the J gene TRBJ1-3; D possibly corresponds to TRBD1 (6 bases). V was pared by 0 bases and J by 4 bases, with 11 bases between. The germline gives CDR1 SGDLS, CDR2 YYNGEE. The CDR3 spans 15 residues. Here the CDR3 reads CASSVGSDSGNTIYF. The CDR3 DNA reads as TGTGCCAGCAGCGTAGGATCGGACAGCGGAAACACCATATATTTT.

The gene calls are TRBV24-1 and TRBJ2-3; 12 nucleotides match TRBD2. The germline CDR1 and CDR2 sequences are KGHDR and SFDVKD. V lost 2 bases, J lost 0 bases, and 14 bases stayed unmatched. The length of the CDR3 is 21 residues. The CDR3 DNA follows: TGTGCCACCAGTGATTACCGCGGGACTAGCGGGTCGGGGACTAGCACAGATACGCAGTATTTT. Amino acids: CATSDYRGTSGSGTSTDTQYF.

The V gene is TRBV5-1, the J gene TRBJ2-1; 10 bases line up with TRBD2. Trimming cost V 0 bases and J 7 bases; bases outside gene matches: 4. Germline lookup yields CDR1 SGHRS and CDR2 YFSETQ. This CDR3 is built from 15 residues. CDR3 coding DNA: TGCGCCAGCAGCTTGGCTAGCGGGGGCCTGAATGAGCAGTTCTTC. Protein sequence: CASSLASGGLNEQFF.

The gene calls are TRBV7-6 and TRBJ2-3; D gene uncertain. Germline V gene data show CDR1 as SGHVS and CDR2 as FNYEAQ. CDR3 size: 13 residues. V was clipped by 4 bases and J by 0 bases, with 5 bases between them. Here the CDR3 reads CASSSFSTDTQYF. CDR3 coding DNA: TGTGCCAGCAGCTCGTTTAGCACAGATACGCAGTATTTT.

CDR3 sequence reads: CASSLGTGGQETQYF. CDR3 nucleotides: TGTGCCAGCTCACTCGGGACAGGGGGCCAAGAGACCCAGTACTTC. The chain combines TRBV18 with TRBJ2-5, with 11 positions matching TRBD1. After removal of 4 bases from V and 1 base from J, the junction contained 2 bases not matched to a gene. The V gene's germline CDR1 is KGHSH and CDR2 LQKENI. This CDR3 has 15 residues.

V is TRBV6-5 and J is TRBJ2-3, with D tentatively TRBD2 (5 bases). CDR3 length equals 15 residues. Deletions cut 5 bases from V and 4 bases from J, with 16 bases between. Germline loops: CDR1 MNHEY, CDR2 SVGAGI. The DNA for the CDR3 is TGTGCCAGCAGTACTGCTAGAGGGCGCGCAGATACGCAGTATTTT. It codes for CASSTARGRADTQYF.

The chain recombines TRBV7-2 with TRBJ1-5; D uncertain. The V and J ends lost 3 bases and 0 bases respectively, with 9 bases between them. Germline V lookup: CDR1 SGHTA, CDR2 FQGNSA. CDR3 length: 15 amino acids. CDR3 nucleotide sequence: TGTGCCAGCAGCTTGTCAGGATTTAGCAATCAGCCCCAGCATTTT. Protein: CASSLSGFSNQPQHF.

The chain couples TRBV30 to TRBJ1-6, with D uncertain. Germline V gene data show CDR1 as GTSNPN and CDR2 as SVGIG (reference sequence). The CDR3 contains 12 residues. V shed 8 bases and J shed 8 bases, with 13 bases lying between them. CDR3 DNA: TGTGCCCGAAAGGGAGAGGATTCACCCCTCCACTTT. Translated: CARKGEDSPLHF.

The chain joins TRBV3-1 (or the pseudogene TRBV3-2) to TRBJ2-7; 10 bases are a match to TRBD1. The CDR3 extends over 15 amino acids. Looked up from germline, CDR1 is LGHDT and CDR2 is YNNKEL (reference sequence). After removal of 4 bases from V and 7 bases from J, the junction contained 10 bases not matched to a gene. This CDR3 is CASSPSGTGVREQYF. The CDR3 region has the DNA TGTGCCAGCAGCCCGTCGGGGACAGGGGTCCGAGAGCAGTACTTC.